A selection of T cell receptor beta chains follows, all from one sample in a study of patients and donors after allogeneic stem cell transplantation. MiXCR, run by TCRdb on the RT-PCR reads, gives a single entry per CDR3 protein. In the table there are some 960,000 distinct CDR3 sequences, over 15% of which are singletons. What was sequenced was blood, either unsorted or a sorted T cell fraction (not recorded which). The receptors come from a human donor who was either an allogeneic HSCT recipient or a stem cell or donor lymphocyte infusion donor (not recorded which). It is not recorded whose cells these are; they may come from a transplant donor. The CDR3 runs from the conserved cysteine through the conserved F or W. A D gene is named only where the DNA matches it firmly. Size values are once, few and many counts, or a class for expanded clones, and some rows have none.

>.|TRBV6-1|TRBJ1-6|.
TGTGCCAGCGGAGGGGTCCCCGCGGATTCACCCCTCCACTTT
CASGGVPADSPLHF
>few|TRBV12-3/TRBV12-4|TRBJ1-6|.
TGTGCCAGCAGTTTTGACATGAGCTCCTATAATTCACCCCTCCACTTT
CASSFDMSSYNSPLHF
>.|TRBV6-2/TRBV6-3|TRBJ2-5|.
TGTGCCAGCAGTAGACAGGTTATCCAAGAGACCCAGTACTTC
CASSRQVIQETQYF
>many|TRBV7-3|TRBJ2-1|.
TGTGCCAGCAGCTTAAGACTTAACAATGAGCAGTTCTTC
CASSLRLNNEQFF
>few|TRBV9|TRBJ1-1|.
TGTGCCAGCAGCGCCGGAAGGACGGTAAACACTGAAGCTTTCTTT
CASSAGRTVNTEAFF
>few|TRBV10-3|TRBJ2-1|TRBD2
TGTGCCATCAGTGACTGGACTAGCGTAAACTCCTACAATGAGCAGTTCTTC
CAISDWTSVNSYNEQFF
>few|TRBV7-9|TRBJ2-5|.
TGTGCCAGCAGCCAAGAGGTTTCCTCAGAGACCCAGTACTTC
CASSQEVSSETQYF
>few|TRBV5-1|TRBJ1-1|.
TGCGCCAGCCGGGAGGTGGCTGAAGCTTTCTTT
CASREVAEAFF
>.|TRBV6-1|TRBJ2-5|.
TGTGCCAGCAGGCAAGACAGGCGGGGAGGAGAGACCCAGTACTTC
CASRQDRRGGETQYF
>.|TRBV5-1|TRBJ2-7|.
TGCGCCAGCAGCTTTTCCCCTTCCATTTACGAGCAGTACTTC
CASSFSPSIYEQYF
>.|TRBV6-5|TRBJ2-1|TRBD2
TGTGCCAGCAGTTACTCTGCGGGAGCCCCGCCCAGCTCCTACAATGAGCAGTTCTTC
CASSYSAGAPPSSYNEQFF
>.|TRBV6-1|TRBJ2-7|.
TGTGCCAGCGGGAAGGACACTCACATCTACGAGCAGTACTTC
CASGKDTHIYEQYF
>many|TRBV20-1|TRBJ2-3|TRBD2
TGCAGTGCTGCCCCCTGGGGCGGGGGATTCACAGATACGCAGTATTTT
CSAAPWGGGFTDTQYF
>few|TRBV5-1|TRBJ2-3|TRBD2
TGCGCCAGCACCCTGGGACTAACCTTGGGAGATACGCAGTATTTT
CASTLGLTLGDTQYF
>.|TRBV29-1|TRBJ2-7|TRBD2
TGCAGCGTTGGTAGCGGGAGGAGTCTGATTGGGCAGTACTTC
CSVGSGRSLIGQYF
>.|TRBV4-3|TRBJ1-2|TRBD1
TGCGCCAGCAGCTCGGAACAGGGGGCGCCCCGAGGCTACACCTTC
CASSSEQGAPRGYTF
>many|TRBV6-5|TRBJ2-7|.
TGTGCCAGCAGTTACGCGGCAGGGACCCACGAGCAGTACTTC
CASSYAAGTHEQYF
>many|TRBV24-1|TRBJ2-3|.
TGTGCCACCAGTGAGACAGATACGCAGTATTTT
CATSETDTQYF
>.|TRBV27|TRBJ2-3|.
TGTGCCAGCAGTTACCTGACAGGTCAGGCCCTTGTGGATACGCAGTATTTT
CASSYLTGQALVDTQYF
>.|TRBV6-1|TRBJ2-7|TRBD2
TGTGCCAGCAGTGAAAAGGCCCGACTAGCGGGCCCCAAAGACTACGAGCAGTACTTC
CASSEKARLAGPKDYEQYF
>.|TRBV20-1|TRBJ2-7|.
TGCAGTGCTAGAGATTCAGGTGGCCGCTCCTACGAGCAGTACTTC
CSARDSGGRSYEQYF
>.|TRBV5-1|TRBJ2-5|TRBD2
TGCGCCAGCAGCTTTGAAAGCGGGGGGGCCTTTGAGACCCAGTACTTC
CASSFESGGAFETQYF
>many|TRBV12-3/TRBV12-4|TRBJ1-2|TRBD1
TGTGCCAGCAGGGAGACAGGGGGCGATGGCTACACCTTC
CASRETGGDGYTF
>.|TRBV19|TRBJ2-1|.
TGTGCCACTACCCGAACCGATTCCTACAATGAGCAGTTCTTC
CATTRTDSYNEQFF
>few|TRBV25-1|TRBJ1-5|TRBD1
TGTGCCAGCAGTGTAGGAGGGGGCGTAAGCAATCAGCCCCAGCATTTT
CASSVGGGVSNQPQHF
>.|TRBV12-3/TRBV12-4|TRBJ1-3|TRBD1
TGTGCCAGCAGTTTCAGGACAGGGAAGGGTGGAAACACCATATATTTT
CASSFRTGKGGNTIYF
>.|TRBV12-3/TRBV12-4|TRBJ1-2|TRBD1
TGTGCCAGCAGACTAGACAGGGGTGGTGGCTACACCTTC
CASRLDRGGGYTF
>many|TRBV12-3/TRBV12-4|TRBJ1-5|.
TGTGCCAGCAGTTTTGGCAGGTACGATCAGCCCCAGCATTTT
CASSFGRYDQPQHF
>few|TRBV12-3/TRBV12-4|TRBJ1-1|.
TGTGCCAGCAGCCTGGGGGCGGCCCTGAACACTGAAGCTTTCTTT
CASSLGAALNTEAFF
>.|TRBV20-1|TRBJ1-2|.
TGCAGTGCGACGGCAGGGGAGGGCTATGGCTACACCTTC
CSATAGEGYGYTF
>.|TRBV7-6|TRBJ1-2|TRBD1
TGTGCCAGCAGCTTAGAATCCATACGGACAGGGGGGAGGGCTAACTATGGCTACACCTTC
CASSLESIRTGGRANYGYTF
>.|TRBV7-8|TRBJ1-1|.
TGTGCCAGCAGCTTAGAGGGTCGGATAAACACTGAAGCTTTCTTT
CASSLEGRINTEAFF
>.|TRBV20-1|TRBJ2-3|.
TGCAGTGCTAGAGTAGGCAGGGACCTTACAGATACGCAGTATTTT
CSARVGRDLTDTQYF
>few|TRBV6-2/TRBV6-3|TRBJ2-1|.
TGTGCCAGCAGTACCGCAGGGGTTGAGCAGTTCTTC
CASSTAGVEQFF
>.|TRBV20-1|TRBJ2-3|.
TGCAGTGCTGCCCAGGGACGAGTAGATACGCAGTATTTT
CSAAQGRVDTQYF
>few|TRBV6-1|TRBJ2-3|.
TGTGCCAGCAGCCCGGAACTCATATCCACAGATACGCAGTATTTT
CASSPELISTDTQYF
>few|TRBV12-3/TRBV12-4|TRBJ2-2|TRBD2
TGTGCCAGCAATGTTAGCGGACTAGGCGCGGCATCGAACACCGGGGAGCTGTTTTTT
CASNVSGLGAASNTGELFF
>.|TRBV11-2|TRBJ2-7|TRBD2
TGTGCCAGCAGCTTAGCGGGGGGACTAGATAATCGGGAGCAGTACTTC
CASSLAGGLDNREQYF
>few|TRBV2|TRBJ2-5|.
TGTGCCAGCAGTGAAGCGCTTGCGGCCCAGTACTTC
CASSEALAAQYF